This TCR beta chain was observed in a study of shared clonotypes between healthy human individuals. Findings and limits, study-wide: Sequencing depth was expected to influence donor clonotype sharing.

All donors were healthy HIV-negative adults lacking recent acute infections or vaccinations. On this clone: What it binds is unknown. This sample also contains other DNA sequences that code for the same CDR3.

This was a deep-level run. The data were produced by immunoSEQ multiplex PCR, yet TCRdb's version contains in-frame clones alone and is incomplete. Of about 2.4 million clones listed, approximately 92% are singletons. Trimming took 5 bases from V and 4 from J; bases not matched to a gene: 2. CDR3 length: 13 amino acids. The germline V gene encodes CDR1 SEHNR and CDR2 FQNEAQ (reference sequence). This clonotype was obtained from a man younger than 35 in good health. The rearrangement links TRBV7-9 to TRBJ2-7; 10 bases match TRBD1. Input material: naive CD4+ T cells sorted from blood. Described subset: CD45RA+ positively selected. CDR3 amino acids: CASSRDRGYEQYF. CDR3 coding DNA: TGTGCCAGCAGCCGGGACAGGGGATACGAGCAGTACTTC.